Presented here are 11 T cell receptor beta chains from one specimen sequenced in a study of technical replicates of blood from a few donors. This table comes from immunoSEQ multiplex PCR, and its TCRdb copy is limited to in-frame clones, with some not included. The sample has fewer than 100,000 clones, about 95% seen once. The sample consisted of T cells isolated from PBMCs. The receptors stem from a human donor in good health.

The chain joins TRBV6-5 to TRBJ2-7; weak D call: TRBD1 (6 bases). CDR3 length equals 13 residues. The V end was cut by 4 bases, the J end by 4 bases, with 11 bases between. The germline V gene encodes CDR1 MNHEY and CDR2 SVGAGI. The CDR3 DNA sequence: TGTGCCAGCAGTTCGGACAGTTATTACGAGCAGTACTTC. Its translation: CASSSDSYYEQYF.

This rearrangement joins TRBV5-8 to TRBJ2-3, with D possibly TRBD1 on 6 matching bases. Germline CDR1 reads SGHTS; CDR2 reads YDEGEE. Trimming removed 2 bases at V and 4 bases at J, with 11 bases between. The CDR3 covers 14 residues. The CDR3 reads CASSFTGSADTQYF. The CDR3 coding sequence is TGTGCCAGCAGCTTTACAGGGTCGGCAGATACGCAGTATTTT.

In nucleotides, the CDR3 is TGCGCCAGCAGCCCACTAGTTAGCGAGACCCAGTACTTC. Its translation: CASSPLVSETQYF. The V and J genes are TRBV5-1 and TRBJ2-5; a possible D gene is TRBD2 (5 bases). The ends were cut back, 4 bases at V and 5 bases at J, with 12 bases in the middle. This CDR3 comprises 13 residues. CDR1 SGHRS and CDR2 YFSETQ come from the germline V gene.

The sample holds one count of this clone. This chain uses TRBV4-3 with TRBJ2-3; 16 bases are a match to TRBD2. V was clipped by 1 base and J by 2 bases; unmatched bases: 9. The CDR3 has 20 residues. The germline V gene has CDR1 LGHNA and CDR2 YSLEER. The CDR3 DNA follows: TGCGCCAGCAGCCAAGGAGGGGGACTAGCGGGAGGGTTTAACACAGATACGCAGTATTTT. Amino acid sequence: CASSQGGGLAGGFNTDTQYF.

V is TRBV5-4 and J is TRBJ1-2; D is ambiguous. Between the trimmed V and J ends, which lost 2 bases and 4 bases, there was a span of 9 bases. CDR1 is SGHNT, CDR2 YYREEE, per germline (reference sequence). The CDR3 is made up of 13 amino acids. The CDR3: CASSFAIGYGYTF. DNA of the CDR3: TGTGCCAGCAGCTTCGCCATCGGCTATGGCTACACCTTC.

The chain combines TRBV5-6 with TRBJ1-4; 8 bases agree with TRBD1. J was trimmed by 6 bases and V by 4 bases; bases with no gene match: 8. The CDR3 is made up of 15 amino acids. Looked up from germline, CDR1 is SGHDT and CDR2 is YYEEEE. Written as DNA, the CDR3 is TGTGCCAGCAGCCCCCCCGGGACAGGCCATGAAAAACTGTTTTTT. This sequence encodes CASSPPGTGHEKLFF.

The chain is built from TRBV7-3 and TRBJ2-3; the D gene is possibly TRBD2 (5 bases). The CDR3 runs 14 residues. The ends were cut back, 2 bases at V and 6 bases at J, with 12 bases in the middle. CDR1 and CDR2 from the germline V gene are SGHTA and FQGTGA. CDR3: CASSLRESPDTQYF. DNA for the CDR3: TGTGCCAGCAGCTTACGGGAATCCCCTGATACGCAGTATTTT.

This chain connects TRBV25-1 to TRBJ2-2; TRBD1 matches 9 bases. With V trimmed by 5 bases and J by 7 bases, 8 bases remained unmatched. This CDR3 has 15 residues. CDR1 and CDR2 (germline): MGHDK, SYGVNS. In DNA form, the CDR3 reads TGTGCCAGCAGTAGACAGGGGGTAACGGGCGGGGAGCTGTTTTTT. Residues: CASSRQGVTGGELFF.

This sequence joins TRBV11-3 and TRBJ2-7; D might be TRBD2 (5 bases). Between the trimmed V and J ends, which lost 2 bases and 6 bases, there was a span of 8 bases. Germline assignment: CDR1 SGHNT and CDR2 YENEEA. The CDR3 loop spans 12 amino acids. DNA for the CDR3: TGTGCCAGCAGCTTAATGGGGAGCGAGCAGTACTTC. As protein: CASSLMGSEQYF.

This clone was detected once. The V gene is TRBV11-2, the J gene TRBJ2-7; D not resolved. Germline V lookup: CDR1 SGHAT, CDR2 FQNNGV. CDR3 length equals 13 residues. The germline V and J ends were trimmed by 3 bases and 5 bases, with 11 bases remaining between them. The CDR3 region is CASSFSSGHEQYF. The CDR3 region has the DNA TGTGCCAGCAGCTTTTCCTCAGGCCACGAGCAGTACTTC.

The gene calls are TRBV7-9 and TRBJ1-5; a weak D match, TRBD1 (5 bases). CDR1 is SEHNR and CDR2 is FQNEAQ in the germline V gene (reference sequence). The V gene lost 4 bases and the J gene lost 7 bases, with 11 bases spanning the gap. The CDR3 loop spans 13 amino acids. The CDR3 sequence: CASSSRVLQPQHF. CDR3 bases: TGTGCCAGCAGCTCCAGGGTTTTACAGCCCCAGCATTTT.